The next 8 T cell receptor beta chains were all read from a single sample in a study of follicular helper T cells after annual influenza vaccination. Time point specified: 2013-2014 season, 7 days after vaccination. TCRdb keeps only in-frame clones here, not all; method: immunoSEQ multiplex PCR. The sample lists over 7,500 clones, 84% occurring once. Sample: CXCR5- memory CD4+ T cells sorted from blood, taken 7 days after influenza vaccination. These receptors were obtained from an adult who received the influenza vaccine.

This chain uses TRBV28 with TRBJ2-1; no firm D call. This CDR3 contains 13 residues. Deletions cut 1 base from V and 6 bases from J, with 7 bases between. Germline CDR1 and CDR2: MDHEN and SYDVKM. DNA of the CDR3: TGTGCCAGCAGTTTATCTAGGCCCAATGAGCAGTTCTTC. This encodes CASSLSRPNEQFF.

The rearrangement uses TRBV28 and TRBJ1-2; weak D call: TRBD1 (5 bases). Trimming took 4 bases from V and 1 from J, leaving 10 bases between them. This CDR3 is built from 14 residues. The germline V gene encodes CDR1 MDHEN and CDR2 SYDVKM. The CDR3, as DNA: TGTGCCAGCAGTTCCTCAGGGATTAACTATGGCTACACCTTC. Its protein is CASSSSGINYGYTF.

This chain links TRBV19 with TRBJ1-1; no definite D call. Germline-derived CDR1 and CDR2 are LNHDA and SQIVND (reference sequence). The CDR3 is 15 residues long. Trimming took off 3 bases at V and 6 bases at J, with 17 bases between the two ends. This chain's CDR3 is CASSMEGTRRAEAFF. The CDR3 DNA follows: TGTGCCAGTAGTATGGAGGGCACCCGGAGGGCTGAAGCTTTCTTT.

The CDR3 DNA sequence: TGCGCCAGCAGTGGGGGGGGCGCAACCTACGAGCAGTACTTC. It codes for CASSGGGATYEQYF. This chain uses TRBV10-2 with TRBJ2-7; a possible D gene is TRBD2 (7 bases). This CDR3 is 14 amino acids long. The V end was cut by 4 bases, the J end by 2 bases, with 12 bases between. The germline V gene has CDR1 WSHSY and CDR2 SAAADI.

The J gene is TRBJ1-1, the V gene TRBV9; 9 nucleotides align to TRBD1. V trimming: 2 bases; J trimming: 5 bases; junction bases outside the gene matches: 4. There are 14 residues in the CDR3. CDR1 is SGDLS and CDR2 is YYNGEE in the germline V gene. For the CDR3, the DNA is TGTGCCAGCAGCGTCAGACAGGGGGGGACTGAAGCTTTCTTT. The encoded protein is CASSVRQGGTEAFF.

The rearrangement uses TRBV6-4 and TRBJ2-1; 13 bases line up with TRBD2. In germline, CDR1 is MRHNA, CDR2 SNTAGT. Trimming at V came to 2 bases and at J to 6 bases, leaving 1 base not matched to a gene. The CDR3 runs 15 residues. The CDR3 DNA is TGTGCCAGCAGTGACACTAGCGGGGGGGCCAATGAGCAGTTCTTC. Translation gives CASSDTSGGANEQFF.

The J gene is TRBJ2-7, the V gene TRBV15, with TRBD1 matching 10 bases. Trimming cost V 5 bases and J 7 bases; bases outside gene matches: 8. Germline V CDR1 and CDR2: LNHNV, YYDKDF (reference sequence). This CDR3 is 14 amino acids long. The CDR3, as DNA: TGTGCCACCAGCTCCCGACAGGGGGCGGGGGAGCAGTACTTC. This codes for CATSSRQGAGEQYF.

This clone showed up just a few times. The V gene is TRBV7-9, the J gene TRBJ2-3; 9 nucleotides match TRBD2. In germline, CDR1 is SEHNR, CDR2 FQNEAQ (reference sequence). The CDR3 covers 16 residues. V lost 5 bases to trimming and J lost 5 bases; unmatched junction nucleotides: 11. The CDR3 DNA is TGTGCCAGCAGCCCCATTGTTAGCGGGGGAGTAGATACGCAGTATTTT. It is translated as CASSPIVSGGVDTQYF.